One and the same sample provided the 16 T cell receptor beta chains below, sequenced in a study of OX40 agonist ivuxolimab in advanced cancers. Preparation of the library involved the immunoSEQ multiplex PCR assay. TCRdb stores this immuneACCESS table with in-frame sequences only. Part of the clones is absent; in the studies checked, under half of the shortfall reflects unresolved V genes, and no reason is known for the rest. The sample table records approximately 66,000 clones; roughly four fifths of these occur just once. About 3.2% of the sample comes from the top ten. This specimen consisted of CD4+ or CD8+ T cells sorted from blood, obtained in a trial of the OX40 agonist ivuxolimab. The origin of the receptors is an adult with an advanced solid tumor such as melanoma, head and neck, liver or kidney cancer.

This clone appeared once. This chain links TRBV5-8 with TRBJ2-1; 7 bases align to TRBD2. The J segment lost 5 bases and the V segment lost 2 bases, leaving 4 bases of the junction unmatched. This CDR3 comprises 14 residues. The germline V gene encodes CDR1 SGHTS and CDR2 YDEGEE. CDR3 residues: CASSFGGVDNEQFF. The CDR3 coding sequence is TGTGCCAGCAGCTTTGGGGGGGTCGACAATGAGCAGTTCTTC.

The chain links TRBV5-1 to TRBJ1-1; TRBD1 might be the D (5 bases). Deletions cut 0 bases from V and 3 bases from J, with 6 bases between. Germline assignment: CDR1 SGHRS and CDR2 YFSETQ. The CDR3 is 13 residues long. CDR3 sequence (DNA): TGCGCCAGCAGCTTGGGACAGTACACTGAAGCTTTCTTT. This encodes CASSLGQYTEAFF.

This rearrangement joins TRBV29-1 to TRBJ2-3; D is undetermined. Germline assignment: CDR1 SQVTM and CDR2 ANQGSEA. CDR3 size: 12 residues. The germline V and J ends were trimmed by 4 bases and 6 bases, with 11 bases remaining between them. CDR3 sequence (DNA): TGCAGCGTTGGGGGAACAGTGGATACGCAGTATTTT. Its protein product is CSVGGTVDTQYF.

The V call is TRBV19, the J call TRBJ2-6; no reliable D call. This CDR3 has 13 amino acids. Between the trimmed V and J ends, which lost 6 bases and 0 bases, there was a span of 3 bases. Per the germline V gene, CDR1 is LNHDA and CDR2 is SQIVND (reference sequence). The CDR3 is CASRRSGANVLTF. Here the CDR3 DNA reads TGTGCCAGTAGACGCTCTGGGGCCAACGTCCTGACTTTC.

V is TRBV18 and J is TRBJ2-7, with TRBD1 matching over 7 bases. In germline, CDR1 is KGHSH, CDR2 LQKENI. V lost 5 bases, J lost 3 bases, and 4 bases stayed unmatched. The CDR3 contains 13 residues. The CDR3 coding sequence is TGTGCCAGCTCAACCGGACAGGACTACGAGCAGTACTTC. Translating gives CASSTGQDYEQYF.

This clone was detected only a few times. The rearrangement joins TRBV6-1 to TRBJ2-1; 9 nucleotides agree with TRBD1. With V trimmed by 2 bases and J by 8 bases, 7 bases remained unmatched. The CDR3 contains 15 residues. Per germline, CDR1 MNHNS and CDR2 SASEGT. CDR3 residues: CASSEPGQGQDEQFF. CDR3 bases: TGTGCCAGCAGTGAACCGGGACAGGGTCAGGATGAGCAGTTCTTC.

The chain combines TRBV30 with TRBJ1-1; D remains unclear. This CDR3 spans 11 amino acids. Germline V CDR1 and CDR2: GTSNPN, SVGIG (reference sequence). V was pared by 5 bases and J by 1 base, with 5 bases between. This chain's CDR3 is CAWQKNTEAFF. CDR3 nucleotide sequence: TGTGCCTGGCAAAAGAACACTGAAGCTTTCTTT.

V usage is TRBV5-6 and J usage is TRBJ2-7; 11 bases are a match to TRBD2. The trim removed 2 bases at V and 0 bases at J, leaving 4 bases unmatched. CDR3 length equals 16 residues. The germline V gene has CDR1 SGHDT and CDR2 YYEEEE. In nucleotides, the CDR3 is TGTGCCAGCAGCTTCTCGGGACTAGCGGACTCCTACGAGCAGTACTTC. Amino acid sequence: CASSFSGLADSYEQYF.

As to this clone: One end of the junction fails to match germline, which may point to a read error. The chain employs TRBV10-3 and TRBJ1-6, with a possible D match to TRBD1 (5 bases). There are 17 residues in the CDR3. Germline-derived CDR1 and CDR2 are ENHRY and SYGVKD. CDR3 sequence reads: CAISESGGGQGNSPPHF. For the CDR3, the DNA is TGTGCCATCAGTGAGTCGGGCGGAGGTCAGGGTAATTCACCCCCCCACTTT.

The rearrangement joins TRBV20-1 to TRBJ2-7, with unresolved D. This CDR3 is built from 11 residues. The germline CDR1 and CDR2 sequences are DFQATT and SNEGSKA (reference sequence). The V and J ends lost 7 bases and 3 bases respectively, with 10 bases between them. The CDR3 loop is CSGSTRYEQYF. Here the CDR3 DNA reads TGCAGTGGCTCGACCCGCTACGAGCAGTACTTC.

This clone occurred once. CDR3 loop: CASSFVEGRSPLHF. CDR3 sequence (DNA): TGTGCCAGCAGCTTCGTGGAGGGTCGGTCGCCCCTCCACTTT. This chain links TRBV7-9 with TRBJ1-6; no firm D call. V gave up 3 bases and J gave up 13 bases, with 16 bases separating them. Germline V CDR1 and CDR2: SEHNR, FQNEAQ (reference sequence). The CDR3 covers 14 residues.

This chain uses TRBV5-6 with TRBJ1-6, with D perhaps TRBD1 (5 bases). V was pared by 0 bases and J by 7 bases, with 17 bases between. This CDR3 comprises 17 residues. Per germline, CDR1 SGHDT and CDR2 YYEEEE. The CDR3: CASSLGVTGTYNSPLHF. The CDR3 coding sequence is TGTGCCAGCAGCTTGGGAGTAACTGGGACGTACAATTCACCCCTCCACTTT.

The CDR3 protein is CATYLSRGTEAFF. In nucleotides, the CDR3 is TGTGCAACCTACCTTTCGAGGGGCACTGAAGCTTTCTTT. V is TRBV6-1 and J is TRBJ1-1; perhaps TRBD1 as D (5 bases). In germline, CDR1 is MNHNS, CDR2 SASEGT. The CDR3 totals 13 residues.

The rearrangement links TRBV6-6 to TRBJ1-1, with D unclear. In germline, CDR1 is MNHNY, CDR2 SVGAGI (reference sequence). The CDR3 is made up of 14 amino acids. V dropped 5 bases and J dropped 1 base, with 11 bases sitting between them. CDR3 in DNA: TGTGCCAGCAGTCCGACGGTCCCGAACACTGAAGCTTTCTTT. It yields the protein CASSPTVPNTEAFF.

The chain employs TRBV4-1 and TRBJ1-1; D unresolved. The germline gives CDR1 MGHRA, CDR2 YSYEKL. Trimming shortened V by 4 bases and J by 0 bases, and 12 bases separated the two germline ends. The CDR3 is 15 residues long. Written as DNA, the CDR3 is TGCGCCAGCAGCCCTCCGGGATACATGAACACTGAAGCTTTCTTT. This gives the protein CASSPPGYMNTEAFF.

The chain has TRBV28 and TRBJ1-1; D is ambiguous. Germline V lookup: CDR1 MDHEN, CDR2 SYDVKM. CDR3 length: 12 residues. The V and J ends lost 8 bases and 12 bases respectively, with 19 bases between them. The CDR3: CASSPITPGTFF. DNA for the CDR3: TGTGCCAGCTCGCCGATCACCCCGGGGACTTTCTTT.